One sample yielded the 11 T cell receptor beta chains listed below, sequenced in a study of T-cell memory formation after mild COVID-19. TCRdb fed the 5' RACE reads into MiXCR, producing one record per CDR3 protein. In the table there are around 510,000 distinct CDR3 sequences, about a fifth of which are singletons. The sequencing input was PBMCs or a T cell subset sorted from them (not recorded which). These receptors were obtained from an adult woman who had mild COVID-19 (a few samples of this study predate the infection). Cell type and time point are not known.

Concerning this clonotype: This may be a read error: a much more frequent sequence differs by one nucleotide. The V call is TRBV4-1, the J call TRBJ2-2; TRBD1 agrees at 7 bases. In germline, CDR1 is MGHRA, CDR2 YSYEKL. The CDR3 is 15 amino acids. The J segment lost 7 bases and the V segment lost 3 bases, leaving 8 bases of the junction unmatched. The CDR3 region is CASSHTDRYHGELFF. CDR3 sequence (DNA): TGCGCCAGCAGCCATACGGACAGGTATCACGGGGAGCTGTTTTTT.

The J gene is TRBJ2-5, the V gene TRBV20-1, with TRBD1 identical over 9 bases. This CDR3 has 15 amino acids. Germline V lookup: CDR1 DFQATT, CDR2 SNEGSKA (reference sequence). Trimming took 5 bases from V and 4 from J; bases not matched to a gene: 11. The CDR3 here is CSAPWTGESGETQYF. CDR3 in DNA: TGCAGTGCTCCGTGGACAGGGGAAAGTGGAGAGACCCAGTACTTC.

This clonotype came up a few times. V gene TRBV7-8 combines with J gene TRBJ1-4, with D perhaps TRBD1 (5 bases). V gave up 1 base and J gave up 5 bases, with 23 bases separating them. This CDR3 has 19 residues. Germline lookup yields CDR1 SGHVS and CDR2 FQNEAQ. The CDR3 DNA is TGTGCCAGCAGCTTAGGTAGGGGCCGCACAAACCGACGGAATGAAAAACTGTTTTTT. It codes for CASSLGRGRTNRRNEKLFF. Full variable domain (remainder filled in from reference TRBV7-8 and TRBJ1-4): GAGVSQSPRYKVAKRGQDVALRCDPISGHVSLFWYQQALGQGPEFLTYFQNEAQLDKSGLPSDRFFAERPEGSVSTLKIQRTQQEDSAVYLCASSLGRGRTNRRNEKLFFGSGTQLSVL.

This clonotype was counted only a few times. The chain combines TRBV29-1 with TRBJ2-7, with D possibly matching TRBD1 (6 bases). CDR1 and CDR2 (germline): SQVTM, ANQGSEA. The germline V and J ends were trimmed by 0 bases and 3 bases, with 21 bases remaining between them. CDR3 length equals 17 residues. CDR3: CSVEERGKGGGIYEQYF. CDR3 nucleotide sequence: TGCAGCGTTGAAGAGAGGGGGAAAGGAGGTGGCATCTACGAGCAGTACTTC.

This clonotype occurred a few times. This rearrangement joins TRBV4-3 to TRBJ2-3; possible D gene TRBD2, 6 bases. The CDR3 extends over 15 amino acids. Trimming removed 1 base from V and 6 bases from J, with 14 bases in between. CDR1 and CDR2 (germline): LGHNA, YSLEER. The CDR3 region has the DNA TGCGCCAGCAGCCAAGGGATCGGGGGAATGGATACGCAGTATTTT. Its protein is CASSQGIGGMDTQYF.

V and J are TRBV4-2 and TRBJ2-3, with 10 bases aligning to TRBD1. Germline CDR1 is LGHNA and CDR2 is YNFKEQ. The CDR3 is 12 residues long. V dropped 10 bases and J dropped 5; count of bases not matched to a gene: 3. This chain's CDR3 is CATGQGIDTQYF. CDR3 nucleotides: TGTGCCACGGGACAGGGGATAGATACGCAGTATTTT.

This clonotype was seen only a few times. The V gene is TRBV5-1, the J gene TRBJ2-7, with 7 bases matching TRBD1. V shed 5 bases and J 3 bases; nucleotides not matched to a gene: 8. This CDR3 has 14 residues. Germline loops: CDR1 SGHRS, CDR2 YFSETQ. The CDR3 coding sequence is TGCGCCAGCAGGAAAGGGACAGAACTCTACGAGCAGTACTTC. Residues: CASRKGTELYEQYF.

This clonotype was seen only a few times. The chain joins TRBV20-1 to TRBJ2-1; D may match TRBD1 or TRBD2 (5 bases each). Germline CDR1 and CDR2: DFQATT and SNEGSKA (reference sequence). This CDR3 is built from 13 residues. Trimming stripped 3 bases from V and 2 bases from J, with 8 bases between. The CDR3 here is CSARGVTYNEQFF. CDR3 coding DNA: TGCAGTGCTAGGGGGGTTACCTACAATGAGCAGTTCTTC.

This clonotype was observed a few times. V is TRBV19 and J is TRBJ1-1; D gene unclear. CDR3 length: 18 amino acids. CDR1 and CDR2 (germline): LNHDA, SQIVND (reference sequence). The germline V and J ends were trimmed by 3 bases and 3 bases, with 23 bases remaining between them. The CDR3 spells CASSISLSLLPLHTEAFF. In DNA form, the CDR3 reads TGTGCCAGTAGTATTAGCTTAAGCCTCCTCCCACTTCACACTGAAGCTTTCTTT.

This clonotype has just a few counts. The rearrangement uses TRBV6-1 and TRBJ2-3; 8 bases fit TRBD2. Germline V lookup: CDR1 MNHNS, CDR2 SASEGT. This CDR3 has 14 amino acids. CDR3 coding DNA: TGTGCAGGGGGTAGCGGGATACCCACAGATACGCAGTATTTT. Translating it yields CAGGSGIPTDTQYF.

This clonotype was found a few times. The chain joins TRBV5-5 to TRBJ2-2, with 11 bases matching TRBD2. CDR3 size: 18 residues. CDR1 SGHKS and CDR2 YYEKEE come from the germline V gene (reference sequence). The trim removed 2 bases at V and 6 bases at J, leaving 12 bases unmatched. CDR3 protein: CASSLWTSGPSASGELFF. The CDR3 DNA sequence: TGTGCCAGCAGCTTATGGACTAGCGGGCCCTCCGCCTCCGGGGAGCTGTTTTTT.